The T cell receptor beta chain under discussion was sequenced for a study of blood T cells in healthy people across ages. The second PCR ran roughly 7 to 11 cycles with a sample-barcoded 5' primer and J-beta primers. Using its own MiXCR run on the 5' RACE reads, TCRdb lists one record per CDR3 protein. There are approximately 400,000 distinct CDR3 sequences in the sample; about 52% occur only once, and around 50% lies in the top ten. CDR3 length: 16 amino acids. Germline assignment: CDR1 GTSNPN and CDR2 SVGIG (reference sequence). Trimming cost V 0 bases and J 5 bases; bases outside gene matches: 8. Source material: blood. This chain joins TRBV30 and TRBJ2-3; 10 bases agree with TRBD2. The clonotype originates from a man aged 60 to 75 in good health. CDR3 sequence: CAWSVPSGGRGDTQYF. In DNA, the CDR3 is TGTGCCTGGAGTGTACCTAGCGGGGGCCGCGGAGATACGCAGTATTTT.